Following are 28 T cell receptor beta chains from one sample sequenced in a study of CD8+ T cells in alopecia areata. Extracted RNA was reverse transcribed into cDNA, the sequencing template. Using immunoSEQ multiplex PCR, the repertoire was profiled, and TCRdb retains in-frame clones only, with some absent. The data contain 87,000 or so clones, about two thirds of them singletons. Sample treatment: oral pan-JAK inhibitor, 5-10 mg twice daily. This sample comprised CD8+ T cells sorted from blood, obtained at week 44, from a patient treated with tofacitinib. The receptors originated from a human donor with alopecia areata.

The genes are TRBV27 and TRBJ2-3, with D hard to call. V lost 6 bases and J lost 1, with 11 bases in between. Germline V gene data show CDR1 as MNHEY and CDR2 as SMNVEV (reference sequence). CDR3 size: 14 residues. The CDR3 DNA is TGTGCCAGCAGCGACTTTAGGGGCACAGATACGCAGTATTTT. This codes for CASSDFRGTDTQYF.

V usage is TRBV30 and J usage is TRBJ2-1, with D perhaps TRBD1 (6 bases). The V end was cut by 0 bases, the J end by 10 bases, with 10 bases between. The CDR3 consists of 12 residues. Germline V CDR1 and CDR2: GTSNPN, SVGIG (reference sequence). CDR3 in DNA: TGTGCCTGGAGTGTATATGGGACAGAGCAGTTCTTC. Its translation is CAWSVYGTEQFF.

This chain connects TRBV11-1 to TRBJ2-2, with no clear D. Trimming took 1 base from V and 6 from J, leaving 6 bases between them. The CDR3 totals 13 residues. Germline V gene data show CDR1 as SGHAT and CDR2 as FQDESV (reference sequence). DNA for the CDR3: TGTGCCAGCAGCTTAGAAGGGCCCGGGGAGCTGTTTTTT. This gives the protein CASSLEGPGELFF.

CDR3 residues: CASSLSLAGGLDEQYF. For the CDR3, the DNA is TGCGCCAGCAGCTTGTCTTTAGCGGGGGGTCTAGACGAGCAGTACTTC. This chain joins TRBV5-1 and TRBJ2-7; 10 nucleotides line up with TRBD2. The CDR3 is 16 amino acids. Germline trimming cut 1 base from V and 5 bases from J; bases unmatched to any gene: 9. CDR1 is SGHRS, CDR2 YFSETQ, per germline.

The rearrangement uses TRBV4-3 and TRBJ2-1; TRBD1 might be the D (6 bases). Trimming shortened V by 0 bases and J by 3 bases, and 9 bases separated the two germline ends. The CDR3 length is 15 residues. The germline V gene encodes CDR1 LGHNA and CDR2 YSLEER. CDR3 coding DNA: TGCGCCAGCAGCCAAGATAGGACAGTCTACAATGAGCAGTTCTTC. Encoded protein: CASSQDRTVYNEQFF.

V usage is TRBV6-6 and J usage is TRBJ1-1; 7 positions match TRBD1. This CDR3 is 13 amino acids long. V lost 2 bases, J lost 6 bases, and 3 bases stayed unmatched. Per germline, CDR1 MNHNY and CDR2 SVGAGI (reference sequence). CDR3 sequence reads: CASSYGQGAEAFF. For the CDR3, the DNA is TGTGCCAGCAGTTACGGGCAGGGGGCTGAAGCTTTCTTT.

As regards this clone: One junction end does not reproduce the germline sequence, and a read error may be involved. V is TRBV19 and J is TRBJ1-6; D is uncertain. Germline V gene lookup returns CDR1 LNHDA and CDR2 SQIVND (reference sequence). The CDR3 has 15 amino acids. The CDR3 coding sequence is TGTGCCAGTAGTACTGGGGAGGCAGGTACCGTCCTAACGGCCTTT. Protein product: CASSTGEAGTVLTAF.

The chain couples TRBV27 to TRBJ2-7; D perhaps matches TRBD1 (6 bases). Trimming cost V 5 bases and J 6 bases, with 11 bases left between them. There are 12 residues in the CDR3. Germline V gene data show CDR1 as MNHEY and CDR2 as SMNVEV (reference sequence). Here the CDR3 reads CASSQGQFEQYF. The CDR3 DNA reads TGTGCCAGCAGTCAAGGACAGTTCGAGCAGTACTTC.

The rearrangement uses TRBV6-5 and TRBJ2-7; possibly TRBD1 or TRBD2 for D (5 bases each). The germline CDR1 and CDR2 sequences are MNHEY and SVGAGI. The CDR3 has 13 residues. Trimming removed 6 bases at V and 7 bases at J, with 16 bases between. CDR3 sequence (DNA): TGTGCCAGCAGCGCCGGGACCCCTCTGGAGCAGTACTTC. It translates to CASSAGTPLEQYF.

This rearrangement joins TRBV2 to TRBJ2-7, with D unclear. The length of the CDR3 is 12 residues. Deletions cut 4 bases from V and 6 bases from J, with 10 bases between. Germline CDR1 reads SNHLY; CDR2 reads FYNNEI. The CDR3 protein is CASSVWRGEQYF. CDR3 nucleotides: TGTGCCAGCAGTGTGTGGAGAGGCGAGCAGTACTTC.

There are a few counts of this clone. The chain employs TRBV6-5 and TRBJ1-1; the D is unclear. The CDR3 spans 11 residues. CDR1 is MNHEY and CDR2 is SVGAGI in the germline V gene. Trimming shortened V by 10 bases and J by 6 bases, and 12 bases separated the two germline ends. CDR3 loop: CAIRKGAEAFF. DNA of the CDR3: TGTGCCATTAGAAAGGGTGCTGAAGCTTTCTTT.

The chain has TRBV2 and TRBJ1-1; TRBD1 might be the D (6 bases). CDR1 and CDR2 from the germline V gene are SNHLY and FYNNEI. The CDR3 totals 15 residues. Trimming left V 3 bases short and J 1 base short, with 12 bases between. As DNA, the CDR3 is TGTGCCAGCAGTGATCTGACAGGTCCGAACACTGAAGCTTTCTTT. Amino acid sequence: CASSDLTGPNTEAFF.

The CDR3 DNA sequence: TGTGCCAGCAGTGGGAGGGACTATGGCTACACCTTC. The encoded protein is CASSGRDYGYTF. This chain uses TRBV25-1 with TRBJ1-2; D is ambiguous. The CDR3 runs 12 residues. V was shortened by 4 bases and J by 3 bases, with 6 bases between the two germline ends. Germline assignment: CDR1 MGHDK and CDR2 SYGVNS.

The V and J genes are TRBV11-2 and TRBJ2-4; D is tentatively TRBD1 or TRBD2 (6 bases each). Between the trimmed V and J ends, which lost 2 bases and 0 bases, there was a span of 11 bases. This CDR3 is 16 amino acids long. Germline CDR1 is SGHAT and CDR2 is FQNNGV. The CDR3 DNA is TGTGCCAGCAGCTTATCGGGGGCCGAAGCCAAAAACATTCAGTACTTC. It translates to CASSLSGAEAKNIQYF.

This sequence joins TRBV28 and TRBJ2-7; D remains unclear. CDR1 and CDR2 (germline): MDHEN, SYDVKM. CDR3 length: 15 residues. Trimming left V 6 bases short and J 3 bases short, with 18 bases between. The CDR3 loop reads CASRVTRTRNYEQYF. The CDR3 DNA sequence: TGTGCCAGCAGGGTTACGAGGACGAGAAACTACGAGCAGTACTTC. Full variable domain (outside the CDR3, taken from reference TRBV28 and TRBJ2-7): DVKVTQSSRYLVKRTGEKVFLECVQDMDHENMFWYRQDPGLGLRLIYFSYDVKMKEKGDIPEGYSVSREKKERFSLILESASTNQTSMYLCASRVTRTRNYEQYFGPGTRLTVT.

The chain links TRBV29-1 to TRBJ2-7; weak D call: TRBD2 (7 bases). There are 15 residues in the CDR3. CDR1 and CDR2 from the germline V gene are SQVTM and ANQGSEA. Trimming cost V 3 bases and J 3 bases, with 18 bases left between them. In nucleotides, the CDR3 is TGCAGCGTTGAGGGAGGGGACACGGATAACTACGAGCAGTACTTC. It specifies CSVEGGDTDNYEQYF.

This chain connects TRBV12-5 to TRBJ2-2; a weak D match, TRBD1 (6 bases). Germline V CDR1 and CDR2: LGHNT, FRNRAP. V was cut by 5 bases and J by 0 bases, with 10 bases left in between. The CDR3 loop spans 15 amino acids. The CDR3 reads CASGGGLSNTGELFF. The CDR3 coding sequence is TGTGCTAGTGGTGGGGGCCTATCGAACACCGGGGAGCTGTTTTTT.

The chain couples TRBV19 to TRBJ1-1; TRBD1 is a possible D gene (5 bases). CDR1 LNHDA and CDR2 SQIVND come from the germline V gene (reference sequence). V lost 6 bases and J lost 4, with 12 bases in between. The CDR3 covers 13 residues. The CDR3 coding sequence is TGTGCCAGTAGGTTGGGGGTAACCACTGAAGCTTTCTTT. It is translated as CASRLGVTTEAFF.

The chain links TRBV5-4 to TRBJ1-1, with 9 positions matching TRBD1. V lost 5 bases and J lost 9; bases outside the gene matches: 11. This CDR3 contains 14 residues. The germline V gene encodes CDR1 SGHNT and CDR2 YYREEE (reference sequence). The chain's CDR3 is CASRQTGGNVKAFF. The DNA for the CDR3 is TGTGCCAGCAGGCAGACAGGGGGTAATGTGAAAGCTTTCTTT. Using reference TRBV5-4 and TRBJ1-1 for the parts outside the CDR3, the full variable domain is ETGVTQSPTHLIKTRGQQVTLRCSSQSGHNTVSWYQQALGQGPQFIFQYYREEENGRGNFPPRFSGLQFPNYSSELNVNALELDDSALYLCASRQTGGNVKAFFGQGTRLTVV.

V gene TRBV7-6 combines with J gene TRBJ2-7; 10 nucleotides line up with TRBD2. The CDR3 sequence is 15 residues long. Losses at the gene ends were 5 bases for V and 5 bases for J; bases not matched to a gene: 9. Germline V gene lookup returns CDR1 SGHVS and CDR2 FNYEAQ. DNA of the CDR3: TGTGCCAGCAGCCCTAGCGGGGGCCCACTTGACGAGCAGTACTTC. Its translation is CASSPSGGPLDEQYF.

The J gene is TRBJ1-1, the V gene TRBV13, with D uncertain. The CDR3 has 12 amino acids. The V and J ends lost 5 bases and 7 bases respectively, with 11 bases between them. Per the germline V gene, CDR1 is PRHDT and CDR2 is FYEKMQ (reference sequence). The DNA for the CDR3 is TGTGCCAGCAGCCCCGGCAGAAATGAAGCTTTCTTT. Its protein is CASSPGRNEAFF. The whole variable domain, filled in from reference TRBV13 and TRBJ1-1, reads AAGVIQSPRHLIKEKRETATLKCYPIPRHDTVYWYQQGPGQDPQFLISFYEKMQSDKGSIPDRFSAQQFSDYHSELNMSSLELGDSALYFCASSPGRNEAFFGQGTRLTVV.

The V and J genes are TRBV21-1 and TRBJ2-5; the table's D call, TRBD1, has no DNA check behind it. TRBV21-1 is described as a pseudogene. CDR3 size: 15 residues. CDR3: CASSKVQAMGGTQYF. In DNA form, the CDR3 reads TGTGCCAGCAGCAAAGTGCAGGCAATGGGTGGGACCCAGTACTTC.

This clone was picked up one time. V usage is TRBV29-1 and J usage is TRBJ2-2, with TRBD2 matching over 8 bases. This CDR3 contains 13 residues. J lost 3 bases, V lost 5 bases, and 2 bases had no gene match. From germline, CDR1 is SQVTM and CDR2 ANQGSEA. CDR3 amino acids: CSVFSGDTGELFF. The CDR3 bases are TGCAGCGTTTTTAGCGGGGACACCGGGGAGCTGTTTTTT.

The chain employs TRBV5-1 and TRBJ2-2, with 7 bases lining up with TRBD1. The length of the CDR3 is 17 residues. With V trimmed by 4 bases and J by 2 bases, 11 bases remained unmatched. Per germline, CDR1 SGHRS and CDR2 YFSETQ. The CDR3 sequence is CASSGNRGPGNTGELFF. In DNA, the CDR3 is TGCGCCAGCAGCGGTAACAGGGGTCCGGGAAACACCGGGGAGCTGTTTTTT.

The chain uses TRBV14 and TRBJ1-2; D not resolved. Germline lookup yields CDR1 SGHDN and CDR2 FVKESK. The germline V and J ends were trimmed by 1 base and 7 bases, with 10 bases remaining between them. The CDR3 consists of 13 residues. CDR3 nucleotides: TGTGCCAGCAGCCAAGGGAAGGGTAGTGGCTACACCTTC. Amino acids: CASSQGKGSGYTF.

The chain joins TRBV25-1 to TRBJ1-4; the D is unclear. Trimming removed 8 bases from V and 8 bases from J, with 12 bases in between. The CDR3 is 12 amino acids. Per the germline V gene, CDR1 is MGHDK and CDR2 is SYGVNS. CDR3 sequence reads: CASSLSEEKLFF. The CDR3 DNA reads TGTGCCAGCTCTTTGAGCGAGGAAAAACTGTTTTTT.

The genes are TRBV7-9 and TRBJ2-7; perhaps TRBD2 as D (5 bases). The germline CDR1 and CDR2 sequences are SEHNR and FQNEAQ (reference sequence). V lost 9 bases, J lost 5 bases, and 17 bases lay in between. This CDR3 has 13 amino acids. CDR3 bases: TGTGCCAGTTTTAGTGACCGAGGGAACGAGCAGTACTTC. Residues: CASFSDRGNEQYF. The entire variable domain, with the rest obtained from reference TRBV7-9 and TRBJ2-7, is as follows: DTGVSQNPRHKITKRGQNVTFRCDPISEHNRLYWYRQTLGQGPEFLTYFQNEAQLEKSRLLSDRFSAERPKGSFSTLEIQRTEQGDSAMYLCASFSDRGNEQYFGPGTRLTVT.

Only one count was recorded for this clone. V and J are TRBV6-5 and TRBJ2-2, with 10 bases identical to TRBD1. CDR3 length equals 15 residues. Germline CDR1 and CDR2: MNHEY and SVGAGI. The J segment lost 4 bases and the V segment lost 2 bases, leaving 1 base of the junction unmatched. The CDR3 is CASSYGQGGTGELFF. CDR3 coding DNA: TGTGCCAGCAGTTACGGACAGGGGGGCACCGGGGAGCTGTTTTTT.